This TCR beta chain stems from a study of OX40 agonist ivuxolimab in advanced cancers. On the study more broadly: Hepatocellular carcinoma, melanoma, renal cell or head and neck cancer affected the dose-escalation patients.

The method was immunoSEQ multiplex PCR; TCRdb's version includes in-frame clones alone and lacks a portion of them. The repertoire holds about 82,000 clones, with 85% to 90% as singletons. V shed 5 bases and J shed 4 bases, with 14 bases lying between them. Germline CDR1 is LGHNA and CDR2 is YSLEER. This CDR3 spans 14 amino acids. This specimen was CD4+ or CD8+ T cells sorted from blood, taken in a trial of the OX40 agonist ivuxolimab. The receptor was isolated from an adult with an advanced solid tumor such as melanoma, head and neck, liver or kidney cancer. The chain couples TRBV4-3 to TRBJ1-1; D perhaps matches TRBD1 (5 bases). CDR3 in DNA: TGCGCCAGCAGCGGTGACAGACCGGCCACTGAAGCTTTCTTT. This translates into CASSGDRPATEAFF.